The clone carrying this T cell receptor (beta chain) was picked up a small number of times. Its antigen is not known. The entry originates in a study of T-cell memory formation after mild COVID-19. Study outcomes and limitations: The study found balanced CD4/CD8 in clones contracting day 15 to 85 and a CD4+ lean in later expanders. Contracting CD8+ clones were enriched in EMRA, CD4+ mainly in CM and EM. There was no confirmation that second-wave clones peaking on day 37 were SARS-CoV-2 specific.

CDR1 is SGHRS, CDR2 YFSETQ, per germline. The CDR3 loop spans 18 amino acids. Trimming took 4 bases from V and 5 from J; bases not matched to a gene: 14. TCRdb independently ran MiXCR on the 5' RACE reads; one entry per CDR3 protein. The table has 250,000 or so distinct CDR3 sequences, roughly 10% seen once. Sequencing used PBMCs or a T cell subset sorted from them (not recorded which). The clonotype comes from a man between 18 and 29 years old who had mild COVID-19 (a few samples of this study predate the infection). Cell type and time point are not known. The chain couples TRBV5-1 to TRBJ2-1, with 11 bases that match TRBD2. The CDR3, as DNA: TGCGCCAGCAGCACCGGCGGAGTAGCGGGGGGGCTGAACAATGAGCAGTTCTTC. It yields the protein CASSTGGVAGGLNNEQFF.